The 17 T cell receptor beta chains reported below all come from one sample, sequenced in a study of T cells in Graves' hyperthyroidism and ophthalmopathy. TCR beta CDR3 regions were amplified from RNA transcripts. The HTBI primer set served for first-round RT-PCR of the TCR CDR3. In TCRdb, the multiplex PCR reads were re-called with MiXCR into one record per CDR3 protein. The table includes about 590,000 distinct CDR3 sequences, 15% to 18% detected once. The sample consisted of blood. The receptors shown here come from a woman in her 30s with Graves' hyperthyroidism.

This clonotype appeared many times. V usage is TRBV12-3 or TRBV12-4 and J usage is TRBJ2-1; D gene ambiguous. The CDR3 is made up of 14 amino acids. Trimming cost V 1 base and J 4 bases, with 8 bases left between them. CDR3 sequence: CASSLVTAYNEQFF. CDR3 DNA: TGTGCCAGCAGTTTAGTGACGGCATACAATGAGCAGTTCTTC.

This clonotype was recorded a few times. V and J are TRBV9 and TRBJ2-2, with D perhaps being TRBD1 or TRBD2 (5 bases each). V lost 7 bases to trimming and J lost 0 bases, with 25 bases between them. Germline CDR1 is SGDLS and CDR2 is YYNGEE. The CDR3 loop spans 19 amino acids. CDR3 residues: CASPVPGDRGPTNTGELFF. The CDR3 DNA is TGTGCCAGCCCCGTTCCCGGGGATAGGGGCCCAACGAACACCGGGGAGCTGTTTTTT.

This sequence joins TRBV12-3 or TRBV12-4 and TRBJ2-7; D may be TRBD1 (6 bases). Trimming took 6 bases from V and 7 from J, leaving 25 bases between them. The CDR3 consists of 16 residues. CDR3 nucleotides: TGTGCCAGCAGCCAAGATGTGGGGGCCGGGGTGGGGGAGCAGTACTTC. This gives the protein CASSQDVGAGVGEQYF.

The chain uses TRBV29-1 and TRBJ2-1; 13 bases agree with TRBD2. V was clipped by 7 bases and J by 8 bases; unmatched bases: 20. CDR3 length: 18 residues. Germline V gene data show CDR1 as SQVTM and CDR2 as ANQGSEA. Here the CDR3 reads CSARLGTSGNALFYEQFF. The CDR3 DNA reads as TGCAGCGCCCGCCTCGGGACTAGCGGGAACGCCCTCTTCTATGAGCAGTTCTTC.

This clonotype was picked up many times. The V and J genes are TRBV2 and TRBJ2-7; D gene ambiguous. Germline-derived CDR1 and CDR2 are SNHLY and FYNNEI. The length of the CDR3 is 10 residues. V dropped 1 base and J dropped 13 bases, with 8 bases sitting between them. DNA for the CDR3: TGTGCCAGCAGTGAAGGGTCGTTCTACTTC. Translated: CASSEGSFYF.

This clonotype was detected many times. This chain uses TRBV6-1 with TRBJ1-1, with TRBD1 identical over 7 bases. Trimming cost V 6 bases and J 4 bases; bases outside gene matches: 8. The CDR3 covers 14 residues. Germline values: CDR1 MNHNS, CDR2 SASEGT. CDR3 sequence (DNA): TGTGCCAGCAGCGGAAGGGGGCTGGGCACTGAAGCTTTCTTT. Protein: CASSGRGLGTEAFF.

This clonotype was recorded many times. V is TRBV7-2 and J is TRBJ1-5; weak D call: TRBD1 (5 bases). Trimming took off 0 bases at V and 7 bases at J, with 7 bases between the two ends. Per the germline V gene, CDR1 is SGHTA and CDR2 is FQGNSA. CDR3 size: 13 residues. CDR3: CASSLARDQPQHF. CDR3 bases: TGTGCCAGCAGCTTAGCCAGGGACCAGCCCCAGCATTTT.

This clonotype was seen more than once but under ten times. The CDR3 DNA sequence: TGTGCCAGCAGTTACTCGTCGAACAGGGGGACGTCGGCTAATGAAAAACTGTTTTTT. Translating it yields CASSYSSNRGTSANEKLFF. The gene calls are TRBV6-2 or TRBV6-3 and TRBJ1-4; 8 nucleotides match TRBD1. V was clipped by 0 bases and J by 3 bases; unmatched bases: 12. Germline V gives CDR1 MNHEY, CDR2 SVGEGT. The CDR3 spans 19 residues.

The V and J genes are TRBV3-1 and TRBJ2-4; 9 nucleotides line up with TRBD2. CDR1 is LGHDT, CDR2 YNNKEL, per germline (reference sequence). CDR3 length: 18 amino acids. With V trimmed by 4 bases and J by 2 bases, 12 bases remained unmatched. CDR3 loop: CASSPRPLAGITKNIQYF. In nucleotides, the CDR3 is TGTGCCAGCAGCCCAAGGCCTCTAGCGGGGATTACCAAAAACATTCAGTACTTC.

This clonotype came up many times. The chain carries TRBV5-1 and TRBJ2-7; a weak D match, TRBD1 (6 bases). This CDR3 spans 15 amino acids. With 2 bases removed from V and 1 base from J, the gap between germline ends came to 13 bases. Per the germline V gene, CDR1 is SGHRS and CDR2 is YFSETQ. The CDR3 DNA reads TGCGCCAGCAGCTTTTCTACGGACAGATCCTACGAGCAGTACTTC. This encodes CASSFSTDRSYEQYF.

Ten or more counts support this clonotype. The rearrangement uses TRBV30 and TRBJ2-7; TRBD1 is a possible D gene (6 bases). This CDR3 has 11 residues. Germline V gives CDR1 GTSNPN, CDR2 SVGIG (reference sequence). The CDR3 sequence is CAGHRAYEQYF. The CDR3 DNA reads TGTGCGGGACACAGGGCCTACGAGCAGTACTTC. The whole variable domain, filled in from reference TRBV30 and TRBJ2-7, reads SQTIHQWPATLVQPVGSPLSLECTVEGTSNPNLYWYRQAAGRGLQLLFYSVGIGQISSEVPQNLSASRPQDRQFILSSKKLLLSDSGFYLCAGHRAYEQYFGPGTRLTVT.

This clonotype was counted only a few times. The V call is TRBV13, the J call TRBJ1-2, with a possible D match to TRBD1 (5 bases). The CDR3 extends over 13 amino acids. Germline V gene sequence: CDR1 PRHDT, CDR2 FYEKMQ (reference sequence). Trimming removed 6 bases from V and 8 bases from J, with 16 bases in between. CDR3 in DNA: TGTGCCAGCAGAGATCAGGGACGACACGGCTACACCTTC. It translates to CASRDQGRHGYTF.

In its sample, this clonotype was seen many times. The rearrangement uses TRBV5-1 and TRBJ1-4, with 7 bases lining up with TRBD1. Trimming removed 1 base from V and 2 bases from J; junction bases left unmatched: 2. The CDR3 loop spans 15 amino acids. The germline V gene has CDR1 SGHRS and CDR2 YFSETQ. The CDR3 protein is CASSLQTGTNEKLFF. Written as DNA, the CDR3 is TGCGCCAGCAGCTTGCAGACAGGGACTAATGAAAAACTGTTTTTT.

This clonotype was detected ten times or more. This chain uses TRBV20-1 with TRBJ2-3; 7 bases are shared with TRBD2. This CDR3 is built from 16 residues. Germline V gives CDR1 DFQATT, CDR2 SNEGSKA (reference sequence). The V segment lost 3 bases and the J segment 4 bases; nucleotides outside the gene matches: 13. As DNA, the CDR3 is TGCAGTGCTAGCCGCAACGGGGCGGGAGCATCAGATACGCAGTATTTT. Its translation is CSASRNGAGASDTQYF.

This clonotype has a count of ten or more. This chain links TRBV2 with TRBJ2-1, with D hard to call. Per the germline V gene, CDR1 is SNHLY and CDR2 is FYNNEI. The V and J ends lost 11 bases and 0 bases respectively, with 17 bases between them. The CDR3 runs 15 residues. CDR3 residues: CAVKGSVRSYNEQFF. The CDR3 region has the DNA TGTGCCGTCAAGGGTTCGGTACGCTCCTACAATGAGCAGTTCTTC.

This clonotype appeared many times. The chain links TRBV2 to TRBJ1-2; unclear D gene. V lost 8 bases to trimming and J lost 2 bases, with 6 bases between them. This CDR3 comprises 11 residues. Looked up from germline, CDR1 is SNHLY and CDR2 is FYNNEI. In DNA form, the CDR3 reads TGTGCCAGCCGTCCCAACTATGGCTACACCTTC. Translation: CASRPNYGYTF.

The chain is built from TRBV29-1 and TRBJ2-7, with 10 bases that match TRBD2. CDR1 and CDR2 from the germline V gene are SQVTM and ANQGSEA. J lost 2 bases, V lost 0 bases, and 22 bases had no gene match. CDR3 length: 21 amino acids. The CDR3 loop is CSVEEWTGRTSGNINTYEQYF. The CDR3 nucleotides read TGCAGCGTTGAAGAATGGACAGGGAGGACTAGCGGCAACATAAACACCTACGAGCAGTACTTC.